These T cell receptor beta chains were read from a single sample in a study of T cell responses to AZD1222 COVID-19 vaccine. Generated by immunoSEQ multiplex PCR, the TCRdb table keeps only in-frame clones and is missing some. In the table there are approximately 160,000 clones, 92% of which are singletons. Sequencing used peripheral blood, obtained 28 days after the second AZD1222 dose. The receptors shown here come from an adult who received the AZD1222 COVID-19 vaccine. CDR3s include the opening cysteine and the closing phenylalanine or tryptophan. The D gene is left open where the match is weak. Where a row states a size, it is once, few, many or the class of an expanded clone; other rows omit it.

CDR3nt | CDR3aa | d_gene | j_gene | len | abundance | v_gene
TGTGCCAGCAGCCCTCCGGCTAAGAACACTGAAGCTTTCTTT | CASSPPAKNTEAFF | - | TRBJ1-1 | 14 | - | TRBV9
TGTGCCAGCAGCCAAACCTTAATCAGGGATCTGGGAAACACCATATATTTT | CASSQTLIRDLGNTIYF | - | TRBJ1-3 | 17 | - | TRBV3-1/TRBV3-2
TGTGCCAGCAGCCCCCGACAGGGAAACACTGAAGCTTTCTTT | CASSPRQGNTEAFF | TRBD1 | TRBJ1-1 | 14 | - | TRBV9
TGTGCCAGCAGTGAAGCGAGCTCTGGGGCCAACGTCCTGACTTTC | CASSEASSGANVLTF | - | TRBJ2-6 | 15 | medium-sized | TRBV6-1
TGCGCCAGCAGCTCAGAGAGGGCAGCCTACAATGAGCAGTTCTTC | CASSSERAAYNEQFF | - | TRBJ2-1 | 15 | - | TRBV4-1
TGTGCCAGTAGGACTCTGGGACAGGGTATGAGGGGGGCCAACGTCCTGACTTTC | CASRTLGQGMRGANVLTF | TRBD1 | TRBJ2-6 | 18 | - | TRBV19
TGTGCCAGCAGTTCATATTCCCCTTCCGGGTTCGACGAGCAGTACTTC | CASSSYSPSGFDEQYF | - | TRBJ2-7 | 16 | - | TRBV28
TGTGCCAGCAGCAAATCAATCACCTACTCTGGAAACACCATATATTTT | CASSKSITYSGNTIYF | - | TRBJ1-3 | 16 | - | TRBV21-1
TGTGCCTGGAGTACACGCCCTTCAGATACGCAGTATTTT | CAWSTRPSDTQYF | - | TRBJ2-3 | 13 | - | TRBV30
TGTGCCAGTAGTTGGCGCTATGGCTACACCTTC | CASSWRYGYTF | - | TRBJ1-2 | 11 | - | TRBV19
TGTGCCAGCAGTTTAGTCTATGGGACAGGGGGTAACGAGCAGTACTTC | CASSLVYGTGGNEQYF | TRBD1 | TRBJ2-7 | 16 | - | TRBV27
TGTGCCATCAGTGAGTCACGAGCCAGAGGGAGCGATGAGCAGTTCTTC | CAISESRARGSDEQFF | - | TRBJ2-1 | 16 | - | TRBV10-3
TGTGCCAGCAGTTACCAAATTAAGGGAAACACCATATATTTT | CASSYQIKGNTIYF | - | TRBJ1-3 | 14 | - | TRBV6-5
TGTGCCAGCAGCCCAGGACAGGGTACATTGTACGAGCAGTACTTC | CASSPGQGTLYEQYF | TRBD1 | TRBJ2-7 | 15 | - | TRBV7-2
TGTGCCAGTAGTGGTGCGGCGGACGGTAATTCACCCCTCCACTTT | CASSGAADGNSPLHF | - | TRBJ1-6 | 15 | - | TRBV19
TGTGCCAGCAGCTTAGGTACCGGGACAGTTGCCTACGAGCAGTACTTC | CASSLGTGTVAYEQYF | TRBD1 | TRBJ2-7 | 16 | - | TRBV5-4
TGCGCCAGCAGTGAGCCGTACAGGGGCGGCCAGCCCCAGCATTTT | CASSEPYRGGQPQHF | TRBD1 | TRBJ1-5 | 15 | - | TRBV10-2
TGTGCCAGCAGCGTAGCGGCGGGGCAGATCGGTGAGCAGTTCTTC | CASSVAAGQIGEQFF | - | TRBJ2-1 | 15 | - | TRBV9
TGTGCCAGCAGTGAAGCCGGGACAGGTCAAGGCTACACCTTC | CASSEAGTGQGYTF | TRBD1 | TRBJ1-2 | 14 | - | TRBV6-1
TGTGCCAGCAGTTTACTTGTCAGGGAGCTGTTTTTT | CASSLLVRELFF | - | TRBJ2-2 | 12 | - | TRBV12-3/TRBV12-4
TGTGCCAGCTCACTTGGGCGTACGCTTGGGGCCAACGTCCTGACTTTC | CASSLGRTLGANVLTF | - | TRBJ2-6 | 16 | - | TRBV18
TGCGCCAGCAGCGCCTCCACAGGGGCCCGGACTGAAGCTTTCTTT | CASSASTGARTEAFF | TRBD1 | TRBJ1-1 | 15 | once | TRBV5-1